This TCR beta chain was observed in a study of blood T cell repertoires in COVID-19. Assay: immunoSEQ multiplex PCR; the TCRdb copy retains only in-frame clones and omits some. The table includes around 290,000 clones, approximately 89% detected once. This clone was seen only a few times. The CDR3 totals 14 residues. CDR1 and CDR2 from the germline V gene are MDHEN and SYDVKM. Trimming took 5 bases from V and 5 from J, leaving 13 bases between them. The sequencing input was peripheral blood. The gene calls are TRBV28 and TRBJ1-3; D is possibly TRBD1 (6 bases). The sequence came from a woman in her fifties or sixties who had recovered from COVID-19. CDR3 in DNA: TGTGCCAGCAGTCAAGGACAGTTAAGAAACACCATATATTTT. It specifies CASSQGQLRNTIYF.